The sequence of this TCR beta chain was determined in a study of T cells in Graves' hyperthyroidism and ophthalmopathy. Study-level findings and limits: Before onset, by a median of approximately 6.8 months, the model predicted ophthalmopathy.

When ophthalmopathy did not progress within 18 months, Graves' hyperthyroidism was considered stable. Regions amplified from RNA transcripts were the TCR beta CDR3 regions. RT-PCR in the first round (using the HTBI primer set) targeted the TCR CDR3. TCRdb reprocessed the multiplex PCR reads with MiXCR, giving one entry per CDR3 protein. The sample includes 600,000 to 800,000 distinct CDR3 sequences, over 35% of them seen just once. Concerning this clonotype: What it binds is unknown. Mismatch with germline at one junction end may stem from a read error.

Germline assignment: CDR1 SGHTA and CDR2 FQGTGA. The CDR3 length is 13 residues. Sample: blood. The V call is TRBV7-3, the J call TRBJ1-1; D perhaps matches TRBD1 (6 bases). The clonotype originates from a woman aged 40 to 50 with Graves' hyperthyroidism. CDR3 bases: TGCGCCAGCAGCCAGGGGTTGACCACTGAAGCTTTCTTT. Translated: CASSQGLTTEAFF.